This T cell receptor (beta chain) was identified in a study of cytomegalovirus exposure and HLA in healthy donors. Study-wide results and limits: Some V segments (TRBV6-2 and TRBV6-3 among them) were excluded as indistinguishable. Across HLA loci, a later analysis found differing TCR association rates, with DRB1 most and HLA-C fewest.

The CDR3 consists of 16 residues. Germline assignment: CDR1 SNHLY and CDR2 FYNNEI. With V trimmed by 8 bases and J by 0 bases, 7 bases remained unmatched. Concerning this clone: Its antigen is not identified.

The PCR made use of 60 Vbeta and 13 Jbeta primers. Assay: immunoSEQ multiplex PCR; the TCRdb copy retains only in-frame clones and omits some. The table includes about 190,000 clones, roughly 90% detected once. The gene calls are TRBV2 and TRBJ2-2; 9 bases are shared with TRBD1. The source of this sequence is a boy under 10 years old in good health and CMV-seronegative. Sequenced input: PBMCs. The CDR3 DNA sequence: TGTGCCAGCCTCGAAGGGACAGGGACGAACACCGGGGAGCTGTTTTTT. Protein sequence: CASLEGTGTNTGELFF.